The rows below give T cell receptor beta chains drawn from one sample of a study of Tregs in tolerant kidney transplant recipients. Libraries were prepared by immunoSEQ multiplex PCR; TCRdb keeps only in-frame clonotypes and omits some of them. The sample shows roughly 250,000 clones, roughly 84% of them seen only once. What was sequenced was CD4+ T cells from blood. These receptors were taken from a human donor in good health. Each CDR3 is given with its conserved first and last residue.

TRBJ2-1	TRBV7-8	CASSLDRARSSYNEQFF
TRBJ1-4	TRBV19	CASSIGTGPLRNEKLFF
TRBJ2-7	TRBV15	CATSPGLGDAYEQYF
TRBJ1-3	TRBV5-1	CASRRDRAASGNTIYF
TRBJ1-1	TRBV18	CASSPGQGLHMNTEAFF
TRBJ1-6	TRBV30	CAWRDRGRINSPLHF
TRBJ1-4	TRBV5-1	CASSLGQVTTNEKLFF
TRBJ1-1	TRBV11-3	CASSFRTGYIMNTEAFF
TRBJ1-4	TRBV7-2	CASSHRVPNEKLFF
TRBJ1-6	TRBV30	CAWSGTVGSPLHF
TRBJ2-5	TRBV7-8	CASSLGPLRETQYF
TRBJ2-2	TRBV28	CASSLRAGGPAGELFF
TRBJ2-3	TRBV5-1	CASSTGLAGGATDTQYF
TRBJ1-2	TRBV4-1	CASSQGWAEDNYGYTF
TRBJ1-1	TRBV27	CASSLPDRRNTEAFF
TRBJ2-5	TRBV9	CASSPGTGEETQYF
TRBJ2-5	TRBV21-1	CASRRRGQETQYF
TRBJ1-2	TRBV5-8	CASSLGGWDSYGYTF
TRBJ2-5	TRBV7-7	CASSLSSKETQYF
TRBJ2-2	TRBV6-4	CASSTAGGQVPGELFF
TRBJ1-6	TRBV23-1	CASSLYNSPLHF
TRBJ1-1	TRBV6-6	CASSRTFGERSEAFF
TRBJ2-7	TRBV7-2	CASSLAPGSGRMGEQYF
TRBJ2-2	TRBV7-8	CASSLAWVPGELFF
TRBJ2-7	TRBV20-1	CSARAGIEQYF
TRBJ1-1	TRBV6-5	CASSFDRGTEAFF
TRBJ2-3	TRBV4-1	CASSQPLAGRPDTQYF
TRBJ2-6	TRBV5-1	CASSLVVGSGANVLTF
TRBJ1-5	TRBV15	CATSRGGWGQPQHF
TRBJ2-2	TRBV5-1	CASSLRTGGTGELFF
TRBJ2-5	TRBV7-2	CASSLEIRLAGETQYF
TRBJ2-1	TRBV19	CASSEGTYYNEQFF
TRBJ1-1	TRBV12-5	CASGLEPNTEAFF
TRBJ2-5	TRBV27	CASSTDRGKTQYF
TRBJ2-7	TRBV11-3	CASSLKGRTYEQYF
TRBJ2-2	TRBV5-5	CASSLGRGLTGELFF
TRBJ2-5	TRBV7-8	CASSLARVQVAPKETQYF